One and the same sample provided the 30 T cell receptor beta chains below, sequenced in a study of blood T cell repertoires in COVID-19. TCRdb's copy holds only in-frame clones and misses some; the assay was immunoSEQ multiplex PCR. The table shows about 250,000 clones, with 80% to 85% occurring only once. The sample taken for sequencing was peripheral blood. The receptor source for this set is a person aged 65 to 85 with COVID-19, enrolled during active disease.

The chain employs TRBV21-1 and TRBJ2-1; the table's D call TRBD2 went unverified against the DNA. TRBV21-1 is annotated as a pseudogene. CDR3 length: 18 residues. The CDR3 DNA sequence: TGTGCCAGCAGCAAAATCGGGTTTGGTGGGAGGGCCGTCAATGAGCAGTTCTTC. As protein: CASSKIGFGGRAVNEQFF.

CDR3 sequence: CASSLEPRGGDNQPQHF. In DNA, the CDR3 is TGTGCCAGCAGCTTAGAACCCAGGGGAGGGGACAATCAGCCCCAGCATTTT. This chain links TRBV7-9 with TRBJ1-5, with D perhaps TRBD1 (6 bases). Per the germline V gene, CDR1 is SEHNR and CDR2 is FQNEAQ (reference sequence). V lost 1 base, J lost 3 bases, and 16 bases lay in between. CDR3 size: 17 residues.

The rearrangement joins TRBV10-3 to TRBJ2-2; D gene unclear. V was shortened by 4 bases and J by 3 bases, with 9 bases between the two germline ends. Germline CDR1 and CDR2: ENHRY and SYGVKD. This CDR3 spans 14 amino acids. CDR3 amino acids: CAISALADTGELFF. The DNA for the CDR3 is TGTGCCATCAGTGCTTTGGCAGACACCGGGGAGCTGTTTTTT.

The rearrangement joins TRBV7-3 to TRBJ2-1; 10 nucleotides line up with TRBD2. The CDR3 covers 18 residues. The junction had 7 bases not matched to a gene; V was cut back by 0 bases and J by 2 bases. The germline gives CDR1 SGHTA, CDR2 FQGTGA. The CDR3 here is CASSLTRSSGGTYNEQFF. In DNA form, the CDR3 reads TGTGCCAGCAGCTTAACGAGGTCTAGCGGGGGCACCTACAATGAGCAGTTCTTC.

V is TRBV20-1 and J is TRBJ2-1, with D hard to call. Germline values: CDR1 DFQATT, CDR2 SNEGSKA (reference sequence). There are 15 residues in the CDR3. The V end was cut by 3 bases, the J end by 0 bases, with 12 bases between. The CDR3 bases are TGCAGTGCTAGTTCCGCCCTGAGCTCCTACAATGAGCAGTTCTTC. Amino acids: CSASSALSSYNEQFF.

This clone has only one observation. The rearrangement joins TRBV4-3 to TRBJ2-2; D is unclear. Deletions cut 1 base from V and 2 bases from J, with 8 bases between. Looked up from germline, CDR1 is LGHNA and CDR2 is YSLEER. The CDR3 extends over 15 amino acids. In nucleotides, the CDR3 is TGCGCCAGCAGCCAAGCTGACTCCAACACCGGGGAGCTGTTTTTT. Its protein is CASSQADSNTGELFF.

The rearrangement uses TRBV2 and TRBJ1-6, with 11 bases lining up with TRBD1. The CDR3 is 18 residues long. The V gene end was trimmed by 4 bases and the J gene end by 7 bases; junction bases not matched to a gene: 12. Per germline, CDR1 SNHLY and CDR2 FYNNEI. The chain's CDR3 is CASSGTGGSQATNSPLHF. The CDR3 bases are TGTGCCAGCAGTGGGACAGGGGGCTCGCAAGCGACGAATTCACCCCTCCACTTT.

The CDR3 loop is CATSRETVSSYEQYF. The CDR3 DNA sequence: TGTGCCACCAGCAGAGAGACAGTTAGCTCCTACGAGCAGTACTTC. This rearrangement joins TRBV15 to TRBJ2-7, with a tentative D call TRBD1 (5 bases). Deletions cut 0 bases from V and 0 bases from J, with 9 bases between. This CDR3 has 15 residues. CDR1 and CDR2 (germline): LNHNV, YYDKDF (reference sequence).

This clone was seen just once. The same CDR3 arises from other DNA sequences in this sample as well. In nucleotides, the CDR3 is TGTGCCAGCAGTCGGGTGAACACTGAAGCTTTCTTT. Protein: CASSRVNTEAFF. The chain joins TRBV6-5 to TRBJ1-1; D not resolved. The CDR3 covers 12 residues. Between the trimmed V and J ends, which lost 5 bases and 0 bases, there was a span of 4 bases. CDR1 and CDR2 from the germline V gene are MNHEY and SVGAGI.

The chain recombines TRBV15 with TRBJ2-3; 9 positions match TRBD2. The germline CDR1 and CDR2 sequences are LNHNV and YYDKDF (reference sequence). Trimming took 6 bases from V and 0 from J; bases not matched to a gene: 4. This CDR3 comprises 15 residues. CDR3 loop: CATSGLALSTDTQYF. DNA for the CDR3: TGTGCCACCAGTGGACTAGCGCTCAGCACAGATACGCAGTATTTT.

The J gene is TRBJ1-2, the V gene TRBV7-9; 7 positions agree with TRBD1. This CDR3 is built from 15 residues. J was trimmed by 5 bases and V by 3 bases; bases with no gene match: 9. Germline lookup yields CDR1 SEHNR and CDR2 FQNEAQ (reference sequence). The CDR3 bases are TGTGCCAGCAGCTTGGACGGGACAGTGCTTTATGGCTACACCTTC. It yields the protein CASSLDGTVLYGYTF.

This CDR3 is CASRGLRNEKLFF. The CDR3 DNA reads as TGTGCCAGCAGGGGACTGAGAAATGAAAAACTGTTTTTT. The chain is built from TRBV6-5 and TRBJ1-4; tentatively, D is TRBD1 (5 bases). The V gene's germline CDR1 is MNHEY and CDR2 SVGAGI. Trimming cost V 6 bases and J 5 bases, with 10 bases left between them. The length of the CDR3 is 13 residues.

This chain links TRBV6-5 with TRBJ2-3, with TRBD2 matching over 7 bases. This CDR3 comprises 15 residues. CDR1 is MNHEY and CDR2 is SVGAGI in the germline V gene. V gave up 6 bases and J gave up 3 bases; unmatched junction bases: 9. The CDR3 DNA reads TGTGCCAGCAGAACGGGGGGACTGGAGACAGATACGCAGTATTTT. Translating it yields CASRTGGLETDTQYF.

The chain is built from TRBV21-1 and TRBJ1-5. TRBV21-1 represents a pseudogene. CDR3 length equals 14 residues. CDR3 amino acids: CASRLGGAGQPQHF. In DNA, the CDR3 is TGTGCCAGCAGACTAGGGGGGGCGGGTCAGCCCCAGCATTTT.

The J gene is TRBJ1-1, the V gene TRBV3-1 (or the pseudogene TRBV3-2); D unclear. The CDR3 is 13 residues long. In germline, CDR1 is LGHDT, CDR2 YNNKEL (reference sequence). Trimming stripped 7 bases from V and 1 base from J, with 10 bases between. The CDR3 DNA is TGTGCCAGCAAGGTGACGGGGAACACTGAAGCTTTCTTT. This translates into CASKVTGNTEAFF.

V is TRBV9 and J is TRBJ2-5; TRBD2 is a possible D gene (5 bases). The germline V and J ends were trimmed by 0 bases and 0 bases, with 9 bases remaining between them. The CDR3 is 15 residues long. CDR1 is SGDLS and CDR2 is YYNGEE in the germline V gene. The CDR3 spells CASSVDEGHQETQYF. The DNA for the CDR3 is TGTGCCAGCAGCGTAGACGAGGGTCACCAAGAGACCCAGTACTTC. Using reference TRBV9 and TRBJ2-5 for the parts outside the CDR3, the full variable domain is DSGVTQTPKHLITATGQRVTLRCSPRSGDLSVYWYQQSLDQGLQFLIQYYNGEERAKGNILERFSAQQFPDLHSELNLSSLELGDSALYFCASSVDEGHQETQYFGPGTRLLVL.

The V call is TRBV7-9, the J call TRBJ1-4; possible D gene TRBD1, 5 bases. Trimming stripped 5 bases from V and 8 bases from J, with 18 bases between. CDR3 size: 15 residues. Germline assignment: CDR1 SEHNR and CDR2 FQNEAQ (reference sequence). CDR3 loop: CASSIRDAGGEKLFF. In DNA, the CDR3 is TGTGCCAGCAGCATCAGGGACGCCGGGGGAGAAAAACTGTTTTTT.

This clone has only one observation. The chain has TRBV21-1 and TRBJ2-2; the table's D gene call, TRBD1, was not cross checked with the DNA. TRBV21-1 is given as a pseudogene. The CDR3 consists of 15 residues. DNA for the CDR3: TGTGCCAGCAGCGAGCGGACAGGGGAGGACGGGGAGCTGTTTTTT. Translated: CASSERTGEDGELFF.

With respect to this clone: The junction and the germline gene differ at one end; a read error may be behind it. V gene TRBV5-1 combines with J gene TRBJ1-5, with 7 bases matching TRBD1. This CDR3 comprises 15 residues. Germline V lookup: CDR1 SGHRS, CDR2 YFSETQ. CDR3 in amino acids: CASRLGQSSNQPQHF. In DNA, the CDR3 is TGCGCCAGCAGATTGGGACAGAGTAGCAATCAGCCCCAGCATTTT.

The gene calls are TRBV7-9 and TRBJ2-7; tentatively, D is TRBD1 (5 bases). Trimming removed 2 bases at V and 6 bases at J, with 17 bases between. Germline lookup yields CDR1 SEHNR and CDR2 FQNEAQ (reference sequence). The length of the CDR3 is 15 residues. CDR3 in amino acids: CASSLKGPGPREQYF. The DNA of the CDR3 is TGTGCCAGCAGCTTAAAGGGCCCAGGGCCCCGCGAGCAGTACTTC.

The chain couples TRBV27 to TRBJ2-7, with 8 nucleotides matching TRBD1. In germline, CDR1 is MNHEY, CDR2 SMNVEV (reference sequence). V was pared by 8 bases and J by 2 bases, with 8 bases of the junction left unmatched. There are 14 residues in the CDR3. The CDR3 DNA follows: TGTGCCAGCCGTAGGACACAGGGGGCCTACGAGCAGTACTTC. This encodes CASRRTQGAYEQYF.

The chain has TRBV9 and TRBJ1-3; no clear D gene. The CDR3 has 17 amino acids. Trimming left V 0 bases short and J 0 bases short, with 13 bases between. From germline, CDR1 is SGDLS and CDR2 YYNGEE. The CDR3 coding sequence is TGTGCCAGCAGCGTAGCTAGTAAAAGATTCTCTGGAAACACCATATATTTT. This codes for CASSVASKRFSGNTIYF.

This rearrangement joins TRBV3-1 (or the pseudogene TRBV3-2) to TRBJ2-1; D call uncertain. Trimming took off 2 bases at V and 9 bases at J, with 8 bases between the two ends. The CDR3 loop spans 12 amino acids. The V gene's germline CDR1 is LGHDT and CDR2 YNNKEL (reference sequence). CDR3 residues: CASSQLKREQFF. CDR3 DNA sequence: TGTGCCAGCAGCCAACTTAAGCGTGAGCAGTTCTTC.

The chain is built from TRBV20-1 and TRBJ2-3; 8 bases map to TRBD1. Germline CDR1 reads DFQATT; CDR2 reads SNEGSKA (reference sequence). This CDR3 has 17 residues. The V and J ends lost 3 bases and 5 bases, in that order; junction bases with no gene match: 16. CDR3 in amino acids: CSASRLGAGGVEDTQYF. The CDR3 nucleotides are TGCAGTGCTAGTCGGCTAGGGGCAGGGGGCGTGGAAGATACGCAGTATTTT.

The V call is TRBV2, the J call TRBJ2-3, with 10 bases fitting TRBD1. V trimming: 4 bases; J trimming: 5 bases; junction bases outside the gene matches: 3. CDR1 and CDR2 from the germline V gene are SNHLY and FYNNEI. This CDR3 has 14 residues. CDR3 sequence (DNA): TGTGCCAGCAGTGGGGACAGGGGAGGAGATACGCAGTATTTT. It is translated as CASSGDRGGDTQYF.

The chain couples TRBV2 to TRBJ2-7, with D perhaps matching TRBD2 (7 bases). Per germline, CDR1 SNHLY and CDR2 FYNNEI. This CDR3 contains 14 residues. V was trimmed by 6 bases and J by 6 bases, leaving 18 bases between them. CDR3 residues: CASRPLAGAGEQYF. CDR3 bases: TGTGCCAGCAGACCCCTTGCGGGGGCGGGCGAGCAGTACTTC.

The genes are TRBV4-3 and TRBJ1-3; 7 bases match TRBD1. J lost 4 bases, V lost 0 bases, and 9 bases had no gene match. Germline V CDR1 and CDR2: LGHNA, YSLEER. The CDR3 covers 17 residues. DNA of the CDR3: TGCGCCAGCAGCCAAGATGAAAAGGGGGCGCGGGGAAACACCATATATTTT. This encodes CASSQDEKGARGNTIYF.

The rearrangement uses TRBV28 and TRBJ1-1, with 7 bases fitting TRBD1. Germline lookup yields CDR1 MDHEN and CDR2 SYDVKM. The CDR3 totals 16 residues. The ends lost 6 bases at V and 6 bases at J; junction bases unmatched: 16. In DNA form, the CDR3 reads TGTGCCAGCAGACAAGGTTCAGGGGGTGGATTGGCTGAAGCTTTCTTT. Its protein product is CASRQGSGGGLAEAFF.

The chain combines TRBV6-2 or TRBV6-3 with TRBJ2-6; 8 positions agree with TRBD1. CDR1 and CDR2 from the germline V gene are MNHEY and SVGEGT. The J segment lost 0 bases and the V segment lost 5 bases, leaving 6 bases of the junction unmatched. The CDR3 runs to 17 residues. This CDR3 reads CASSTGTGLSGANVLTF. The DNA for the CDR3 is TGTGCCAGCAGTACCGGGACAGGCCTCTCTGGGGCCAACGTCCTGACTTTC.

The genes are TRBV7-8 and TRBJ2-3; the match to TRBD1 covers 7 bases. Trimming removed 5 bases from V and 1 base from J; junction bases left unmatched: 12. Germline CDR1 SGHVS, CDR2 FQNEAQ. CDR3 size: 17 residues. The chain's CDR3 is CASSIPRQGGRTDTQYF. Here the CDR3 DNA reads TGTGCCAGCAGCATTCCTCGACAGGGTGGTCGCACAGATACGCAGTATTTT.